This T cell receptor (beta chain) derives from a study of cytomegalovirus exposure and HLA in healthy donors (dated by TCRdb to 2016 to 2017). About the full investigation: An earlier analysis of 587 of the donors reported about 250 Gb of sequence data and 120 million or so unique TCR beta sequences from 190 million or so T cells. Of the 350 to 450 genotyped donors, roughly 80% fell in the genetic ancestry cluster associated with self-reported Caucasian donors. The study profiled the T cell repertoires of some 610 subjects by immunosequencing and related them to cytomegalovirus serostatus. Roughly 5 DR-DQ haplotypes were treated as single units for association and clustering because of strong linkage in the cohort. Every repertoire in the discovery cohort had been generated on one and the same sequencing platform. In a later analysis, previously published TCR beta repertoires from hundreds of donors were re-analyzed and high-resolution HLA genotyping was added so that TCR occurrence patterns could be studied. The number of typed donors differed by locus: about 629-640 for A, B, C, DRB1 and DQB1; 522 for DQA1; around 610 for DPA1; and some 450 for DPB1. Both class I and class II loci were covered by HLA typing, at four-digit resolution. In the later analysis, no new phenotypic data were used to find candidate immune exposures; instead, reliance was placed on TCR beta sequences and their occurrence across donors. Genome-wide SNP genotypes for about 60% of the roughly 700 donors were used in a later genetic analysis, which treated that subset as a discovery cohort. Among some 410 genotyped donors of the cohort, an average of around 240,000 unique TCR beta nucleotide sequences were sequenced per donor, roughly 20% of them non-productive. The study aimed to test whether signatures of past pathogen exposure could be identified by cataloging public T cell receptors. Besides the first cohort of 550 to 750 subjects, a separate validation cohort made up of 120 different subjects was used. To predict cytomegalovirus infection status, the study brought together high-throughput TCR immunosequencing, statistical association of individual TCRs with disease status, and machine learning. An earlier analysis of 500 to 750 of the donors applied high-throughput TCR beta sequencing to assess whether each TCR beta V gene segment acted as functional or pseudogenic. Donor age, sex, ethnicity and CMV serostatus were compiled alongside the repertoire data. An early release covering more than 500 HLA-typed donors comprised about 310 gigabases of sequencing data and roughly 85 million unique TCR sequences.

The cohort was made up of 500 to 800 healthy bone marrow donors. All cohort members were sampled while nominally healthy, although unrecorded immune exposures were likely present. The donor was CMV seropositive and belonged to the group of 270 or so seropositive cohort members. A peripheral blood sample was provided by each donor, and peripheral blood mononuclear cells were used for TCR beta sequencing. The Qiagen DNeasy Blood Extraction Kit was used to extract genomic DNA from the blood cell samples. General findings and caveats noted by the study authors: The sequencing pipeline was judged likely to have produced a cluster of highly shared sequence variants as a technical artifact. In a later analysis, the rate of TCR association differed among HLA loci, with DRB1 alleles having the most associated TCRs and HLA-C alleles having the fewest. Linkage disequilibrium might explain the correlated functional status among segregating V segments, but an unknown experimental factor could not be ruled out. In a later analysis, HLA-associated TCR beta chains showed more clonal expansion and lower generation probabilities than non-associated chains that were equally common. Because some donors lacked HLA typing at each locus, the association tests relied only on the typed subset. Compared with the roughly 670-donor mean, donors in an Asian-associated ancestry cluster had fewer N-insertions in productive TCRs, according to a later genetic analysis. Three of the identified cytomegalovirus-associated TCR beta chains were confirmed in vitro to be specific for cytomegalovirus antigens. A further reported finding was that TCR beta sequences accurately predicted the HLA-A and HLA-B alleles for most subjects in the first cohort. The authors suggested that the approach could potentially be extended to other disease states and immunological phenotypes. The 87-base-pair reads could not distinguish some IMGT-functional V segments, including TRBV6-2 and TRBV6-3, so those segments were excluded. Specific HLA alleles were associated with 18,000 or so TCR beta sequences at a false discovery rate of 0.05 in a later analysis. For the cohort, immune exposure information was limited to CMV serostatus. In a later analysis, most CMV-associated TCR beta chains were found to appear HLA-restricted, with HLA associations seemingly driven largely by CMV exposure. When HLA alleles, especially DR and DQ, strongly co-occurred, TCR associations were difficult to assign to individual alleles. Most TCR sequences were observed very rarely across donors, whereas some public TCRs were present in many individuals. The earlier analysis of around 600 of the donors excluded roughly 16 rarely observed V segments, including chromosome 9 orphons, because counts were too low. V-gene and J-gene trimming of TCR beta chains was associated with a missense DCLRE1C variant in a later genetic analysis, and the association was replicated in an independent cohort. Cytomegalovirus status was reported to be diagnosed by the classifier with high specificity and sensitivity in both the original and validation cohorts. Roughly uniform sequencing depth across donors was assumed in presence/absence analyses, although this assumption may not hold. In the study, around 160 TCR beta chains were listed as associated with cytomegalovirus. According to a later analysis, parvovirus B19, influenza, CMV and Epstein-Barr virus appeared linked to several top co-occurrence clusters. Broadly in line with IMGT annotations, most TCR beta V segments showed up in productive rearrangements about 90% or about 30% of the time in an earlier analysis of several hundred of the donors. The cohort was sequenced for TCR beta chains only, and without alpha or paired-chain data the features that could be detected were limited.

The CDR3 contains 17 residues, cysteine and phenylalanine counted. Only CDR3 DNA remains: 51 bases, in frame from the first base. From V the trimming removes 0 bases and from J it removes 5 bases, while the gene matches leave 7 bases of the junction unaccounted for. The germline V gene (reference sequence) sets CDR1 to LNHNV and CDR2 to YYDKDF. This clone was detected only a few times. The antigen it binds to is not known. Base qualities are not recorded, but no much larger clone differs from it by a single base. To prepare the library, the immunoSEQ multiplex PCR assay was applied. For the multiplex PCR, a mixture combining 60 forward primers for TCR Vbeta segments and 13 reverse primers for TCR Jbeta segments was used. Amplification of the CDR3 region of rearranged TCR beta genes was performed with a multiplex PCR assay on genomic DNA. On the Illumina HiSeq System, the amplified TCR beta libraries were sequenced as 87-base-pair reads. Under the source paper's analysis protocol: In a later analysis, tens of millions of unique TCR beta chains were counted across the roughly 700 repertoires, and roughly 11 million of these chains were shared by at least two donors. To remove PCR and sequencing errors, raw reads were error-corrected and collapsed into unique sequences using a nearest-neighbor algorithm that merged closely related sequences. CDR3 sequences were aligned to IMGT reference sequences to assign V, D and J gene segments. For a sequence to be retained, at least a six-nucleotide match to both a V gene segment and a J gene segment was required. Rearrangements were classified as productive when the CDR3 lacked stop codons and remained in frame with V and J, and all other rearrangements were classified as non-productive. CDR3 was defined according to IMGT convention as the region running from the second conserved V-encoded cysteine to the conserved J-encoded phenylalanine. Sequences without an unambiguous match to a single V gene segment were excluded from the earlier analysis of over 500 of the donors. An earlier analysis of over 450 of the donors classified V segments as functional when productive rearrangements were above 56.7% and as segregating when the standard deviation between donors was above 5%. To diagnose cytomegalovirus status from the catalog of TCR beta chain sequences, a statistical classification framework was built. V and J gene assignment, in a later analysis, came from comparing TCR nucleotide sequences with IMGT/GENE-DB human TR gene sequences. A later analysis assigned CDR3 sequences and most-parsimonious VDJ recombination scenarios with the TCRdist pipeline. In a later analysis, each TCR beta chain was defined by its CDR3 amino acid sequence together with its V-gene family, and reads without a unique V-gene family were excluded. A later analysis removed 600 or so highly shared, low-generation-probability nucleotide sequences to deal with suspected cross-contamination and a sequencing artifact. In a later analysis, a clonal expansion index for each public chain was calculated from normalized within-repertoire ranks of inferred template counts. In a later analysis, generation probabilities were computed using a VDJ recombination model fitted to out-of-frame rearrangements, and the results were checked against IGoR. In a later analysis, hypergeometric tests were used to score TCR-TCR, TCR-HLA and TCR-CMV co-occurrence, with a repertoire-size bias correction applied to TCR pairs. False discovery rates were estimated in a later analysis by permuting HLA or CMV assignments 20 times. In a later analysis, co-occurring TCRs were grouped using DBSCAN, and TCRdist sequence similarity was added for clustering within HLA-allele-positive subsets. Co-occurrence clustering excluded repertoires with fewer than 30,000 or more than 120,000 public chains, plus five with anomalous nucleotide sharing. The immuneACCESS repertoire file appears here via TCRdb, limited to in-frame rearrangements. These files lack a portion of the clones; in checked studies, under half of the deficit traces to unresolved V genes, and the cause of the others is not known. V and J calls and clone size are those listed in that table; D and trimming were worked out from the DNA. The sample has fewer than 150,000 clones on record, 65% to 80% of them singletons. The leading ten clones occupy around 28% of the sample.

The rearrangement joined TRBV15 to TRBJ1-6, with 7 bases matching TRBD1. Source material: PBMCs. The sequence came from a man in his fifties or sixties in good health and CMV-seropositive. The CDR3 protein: CATSRDPGTVHNSPLHF. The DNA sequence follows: TGTGCCACCAGCAGAGATCCCGGGACAGTTCATAATTCACCCCTCCACTTT.